The 10 T cell receptor beta chains below were found in one sample sequenced in a study of vaccination and CD4 T cells after COVID-19. Oncomine TCR Beta short-read sequencing was applied to DNA from cultured CD4+ T cells. TCRdb fed the PCR reads into MiXCR, producing one record per CDR3 protein. The table lists about 7,700 distinct CDR3 sequences, about 41% of them singletons. The antigens for these receptors are not known. Treatment reported: 10-day PBMC culture with coronavirus spike peptide pools or control peptides (ViraFEST assay). CD4+ T cells of the unexposed donor were collected before the COVID-19 pandemic (2011-2018). Sequencing was done on a sample of CD4+ T cells from blood, cultured in vitro. The source of these receptors is a human donor in good health.

As DNA, the CDR3 is TGCAGTGCTAGAGTATCCGCGGGAGGGGATCAGCCCCAGCATTTT. Protein: CSARVSAGGDQPQHF. V is TRBV20-1 and J is TRBJ1-5; D possibly corresponds to TRBD1 (5 bases). Germline loops: CDR1 DFQATT, CDR2 SNEGSKA (reference sequence). The V end lost 1 base, the J end lost 5 bases, and 15 bases lay between the germline ends. The CDR3 has 15 residues.

The V and J genes are TRBV30 and TRBJ1-6; the match to TRBD1 covers 7 bases. Looked up from germline, CDR1 is GTSNPN and CDR2 is SVGIG (reference sequence). There are 13 residues in the CDR3. Trimming took 2 bases from V and 12 from J; bases not matched to a gene: 7. CDR3 in amino acids: CAWSQEQGRPLHF. DNA for the CDR3: TGTGCCTGGAGTCAGGAACAGGGGAGACCCCTCCACTTT.

This clonotype came up a few times. The chain couples TRBV15 to TRBJ1-5; 7 bases map to TRBD1. The germline V gene has CDR1 LNHNV and CDR2 YYDKDF (reference sequence). The CDR3 is 16 amino acids. After removal of 3 bases from V and 1 base from J, the junction contained 6 bases not matched to a gene. The DNA for the CDR3 is TGTGCCACCAGCAGGGCGAACAGGGGAAGCAATCAGCCCCAGCATTTT. Amino acid sequence: CATSRANRGSNQPQHF.

The table lists this clonotype with a count of one. The genes are TRBV14 and TRBJ2-3; TRBD2 aligns across 12 bases. The CDR3 consists of 16 residues. Germline loops: CDR1 SGHDN, CDR2 FVKESK. V was pared by 0 bases and J by 8 bases, with 6 bases of the junction left unmatched. The CDR3 region is CASSQDPSGRASTQYF. Here the CDR3 DNA reads TGTGCCAGCAGCCAAGATCCTAGCGGGAGGGCCAGTACGCAGTATTTT.

The V call is TRBV6-1, the J call TRBJ2-1; 7 bases are a match to TRBD2. The DNA end favors TRBJ2-7, so the J call may be wrong. CDR3 length: 15 residues. The germline gives CDR1 MNHNS, CDR2 SASEGT. The CDR3 sequence: CASRSRAGISYEQYF. CDR3 coding DNA: TGTGCCAGCAGGTCAAGAGCGGGAATTTCCTACGAGCAGTACTTC.

The chain combines TRBV6-5 with TRBJ1-5; 7 nucleotides line up with TRBD1. Germline CDR1 reads MNHEY; CDR2 reads SVGAGI. The V segment lost 0 bases and the J segment 0 bases; nucleotides outside the gene matches: 20. This CDR3 spans 22 amino acids. The CDR3 sequence: CASSYSSVPRDSHTYSNQPQHF. The CDR3 coding sequence is TGTGCCAGCAGTTACTCGAGTGTCCCCCGGGACAGCCACACCTATAGCAATCAGCCCCAGCATTTT.

A few counts support this clonotype. For the CDR3, the DNA is TGTGCCAGCAGCCTAGGGACAGGACAAAAAGAGACCCAGTACTTC. It yields the protein CASSLGTGQKETQYF. The rearrangement links TRBV7-9 to TRBJ2-5; 8 bases match TRBD1. The CDR3 is made up of 15 amino acids. The V segment lost 5 bases and the J segment 3 bases; nucleotides outside the gene matches: 8. Germline V gene lookup returns CDR1 SEHNR and CDR2 FQNEAQ (reference sequence).

The sample holds a few counts of this clonotype. CDR3 bases: TGTGCCAGCAGGACGGGCGGCGGGGAGACCCAGTACTTC. This sequence encodes CASRTGGGETQYF. This chain links TRBV25-1 with TRBJ2-5; the D gene is possibly TRBD2 (5 bases). Looked up from germline, CDR1 is MGHDK and CDR2 is SYGVNS. The CDR3 length is 13 residues. V gave up 6 bases and J gave up 5 bases, with 13 bases separating them. Supplemented by reference TRBV25-1 and TRBJ2-5, the full variable domain reads EADIYQTPRYLVIGTGKKITLECSQTMGHDKMYWYQQDPGMELHLIHYSYGVNSTEKGDLSSESTVSRIRTEHFPLTLESARPSHTSQYLCASRTGGGETQYFGPGTRLLVL.

This clonotype was seen only a few times. The J gene is TRBJ2-2, the V gene TRBV20-1, with a weak D call TRBD1 (5 bases). Per germline, CDR1 DFQATT and CDR2 SNEGSKA (reference sequence). The V end lost 3 bases, the J end lost 1 base, and 9 bases lay between the germline ends. The CDR3 has 14 amino acids. CDR3 in DNA: TGCAGTGCTAGGCCAGGGAAGAACACCGGGGAGCTGTTTTTT. Encoded protein: CSARPGKNTGELFF.

The chain carries TRBV12-3 or TRBV12-4 and TRBJ2-1; 8 positions agree with TRBD1. The CDR3 totals 16 residues. The V segment lost 4 bases and the J segment 4 bases; nucleotides outside the gene matches: 9. CDR3 bases: TGTGCCAGCAGTTACCCGGACAGGGAAGGATACAATGAGCAGTTCTTC. Its protein product is CASSYPDREGYNEQFF.